The 15 T cell receptor beta chains listed next were all sequenced from one sample in a study of immune heterogeneity within non-small cell lung tumors. Bulk tumor genomic DNA served as template, at approximately 580 ng per sample. Surgical sampling yielded several biopsies per primary tumor (spaced far apart). Newly diagnosed with untreated non-small cell lung cancer, the patients underwent curative surgery. The TCR beta CDR3 region was amplified by multiplex PCR employing 32 V and 13 J primers. TCRdb re-analysed the multiplex PCR reads in MiXCR, keeping a single row per CDR3 protein. The sample lists 30,000 to 40,000 distinct CDR3 sequences, around 26% occurring once. Input material: lung tumor tissue. The receptors were sampled from a man aged 40-50 years with non-small cell lung cancer.

This clonotype has more than one count but fewer than ten. The chain combines TRBV20-1 with TRBJ1-3; D call uncertain. CDR1 DFQATT and CDR2 SNEGSKA come from the germline V gene (reference sequence). V was trimmed by 1 base and J by 3 bases, leaving 1 base between them. The CDR3 loop spans 11 amino acids. The CDR3 nucleotides are TGCAGTGCTAGAGTTGGAAACACCATATATTTT. Translated: CSARVGNTIYF.

CDR3 protein: CASRPGTLVNNEQFF. As DNA, the CDR3 is TGTGCCAGTAGGCCGGGGACACTGGTAAACAATGAGCAGTTCTTC. The V and J genes are TRBV19 and TRBJ2-1, with D perhaps TRBD1 (6 bases). Germline CDR1 is LNHDA and CDR2 is SQIVND (reference sequence). CDR3 length equals 15 residues. The ends were cut back, 6 bases at V and 5 bases at J, with 17 bases in the middle. Combining the CDR3 with reference TRBV19 and TRBJ2-1 gives the whole variable domain DGGITQSPKYLFRKEGQNVTLSCEQNLNHDAMYWYRQDPGQGLRLIYYSQIVNDFQKGDIAEGYSVSREKKESFPLTVTSAQKNPTAFYLCASRPGTLVNNEQFFGPGTRLTVL.

In the case of this clonotype: Just one base apart from a much larger clone, this may be a read error. The chain combines TRBV2 with TRBJ2-5; 7 nucleotides agree with TRBD1. The CDR3 covers 11 residues. Germline CDR1 is SNHLY and CDR2 is FYNNEI. The trim removed 8 bases at V and 5 bases at J, leaving 2 bases unmatched. As DNA, the CDR3 is TGTGCCAGCGGACAGGTTGAGACCCAGTACTTC. Protein: CASGQVETQYF.

This clonotype is a singleton in its sample. Given a much more abundant clone one base away, this may be a read error. The J gene is TRBJ2-5, the V gene TRBV20-1, with 7 nucleotides matching TRBD1. This CDR3 is 14 amino acids long. In germline, CDR1 is DFQATT, CDR2 SNEGSKA (reference sequence). The DNA of the CDR3 is TGCAGTTCTAGAGATGTACAGGGGCAAGAGACCCAGTACTTC. Amino acids: CSSRDVQGQETQYF.

This clonotype was picked up a small number of times. The V call is TRBV19, the J call TRBJ1-1; D is perhaps TRBD1 (6 bases). Germline CDR1 reads LNHDA; CDR2 reads SQIVND (reference sequence). The CDR3 consists of 13 residues. Trimming shortened V by 5 bases and J by 6 bases, and 13 bases separated the two germline ends. The CDR3 reads CASSDTGRPEAFF. The DNA for the CDR3 is TGTGCCAGTAGTGATACAGGGAGACCTGAAGCTTTCTTT.

This clonotype was observed a handful of times. V usage is TRBV6-1 and J usage is TRBJ2-5; possibly TRBD1 or TRBD2 for D (5 bases each). V lost 4 bases, J lost 4 bases, and 16 bases lay in between. CDR3 length: 15 residues. Germline values: CDR1 MNHNS, CDR2 SASEGT. DNA of the CDR3: TGTGCCAGCAGTGCAGGGACCACCGAGGCAGAGACCCAGTACTTC. This translates into CASSAGTTEAETQYF.

A remark on this clonotype: Relative to the germline gene, one junction end is altered; a read error may explain this. CDR3 DNA sequence: TGTGCTAGCAGCGCTACTAGGACCGGGGAGCTGTTTTTT. Amino acids: CASSATRTGELFF. The rearrangement links TRBV2 to TRBJ2-2, with D possibly matching TRBD2 (5 bases). The CDR3 runs 13 residues. CDR1 SNHLY and CDR2 FYNNEI come from the germline V gene.

This clonotype occurred many times. The chain links TRBV9 to TRBJ1-2; unclear D gene. V lost 0 bases and J 8 bases, leaving 14 bases between the germline ends. The CDR3 spans 14 residues. Germline CDR1 SGDLS, CDR2 YYNGEE. CDR3 in DNA: TGTGCCAGCAGCGTAGATAACATGCCTAGAGGCTACACCTTC. This codes for CASSVDNMPRGYTF.

The CDR3 DNA is TGTGCCTGGGGGGCTAGCGGGAGCTCCGGGGAGCTGTTTTTT. Translating it yields CAWGASGSSGELFF. The V and J genes are TRBV30 and TRBJ2-2; 10 nucleotides match TRBD2. Germline V gene sequence: CDR1 GTSNPN, CDR2 SVGIG (reference sequence). Losses at the gene ends were 5 bases for V and 6 bases for J; bases not matched to a gene: 6. This CDR3 spans 14 amino acids. Complete variable domain (other parts from reference TRBV30 and TRBJ2-2): SQTIHQWPATLVQPVGSPLSLECTVEGTSNPNLYWYRQAAGRGLQLLFYSVGIGQISSEVPQNLSASRPQDRQFILSSKKLLLSDSGFYLCAWGASGSSGELFFGEGSRLTVL.

This clonotype was seen just once. This chain connects TRBV7-9 to TRBJ2-5; 10 nucleotides match TRBD1. The junction had 2 bases not matched to a gene; V was cut back by 5 bases and J by 2 bases. The CDR3 covers 14 residues. Germline V gene lookup returns CDR1 SEHNR and CDR2 FQNEAQ (reference sequence). CDR3 bases: TGTGCCAGCAGCCGGACAGGGGGACAAGAGACCCAGTACTTC. This encodes CASSRTGGQETQYF.

This clonotype was observed at least ten times. The V gene is TRBV6-1, the J gene TRBJ2-1; 11 bases match TRBD2. Per the germline V gene, CDR1 is MNHNS and CDR2 is SASEGT. The ends lost 5 bases at V and 3 bases at J; junction bases unmatched: 6. This CDR3 region has 16 residues. CDR3 DNA sequence: TGTGCCAGCAGTACTAGCGGGAGTGGATTCTACAATGAGCAGTTCTTC. Translated: CASSTSGSGFYNEQFF.

The rearrangement joins TRBV29-1 to TRBJ1-3; 7 nucleotides align to TRBD1. The CDR3 consists of 12 residues. After removal of 6 bases from V and 3 bases from J, the junction contained 2 bases not matched to a gene. The V gene's germline CDR1 is SQVTM and CDR2 ANQGSEA. CDR3 sequence reads: CSVGTDGNTIYF. The CDR3 DNA is TGCAGCGTCGGGACAGATGGAAACACCATATATTTT.

V gene TRBV6-5 combines with J gene TRBJ2-1; D possibly corresponds to TRBD2 (6 bases). CDR3 length: 12 amino acids. V was clipped by 3 bases and J by 14 bases, with 14 bases between them. Germline V lookup: CDR1 MNHEY, CDR2 SVGAGI. The CDR3 DNA reads TGTGCCAGCAGTTATGGTGGGGGGTGGGAGTTCTTC. Its protein product is CASSYGGGWEFF.

CDR3 nucleotide sequence: TGTGCCAGCAGCATTGGGACAGCCATTCCCCAAGAGACCCAGTACTTC. Residues: CASSIGTAIPQETQYF. The chain carries TRBV7-8 and TRBJ2-5, with TRBD1 matching over 7 bases. Germline V CDR1 and CDR2: SGHVS, FQNEAQ. J lost 1 base, V lost 5 bases, and 10 bases had no gene match. The CDR3 runs 16 residues.

The chain uses TRBV6-1 and TRBJ2-2; 9 bases are a match to TRBD1. With V trimmed by 5 bases and J by 4 bases, 5 bases remained unmatched. This CDR3 is 15 amino acids long. Germline CDR1 reads MNHNS; CDR2 reads SASEGT. The CDR3: CASSIRTGVTGELFF. CDR3 sequence (DNA): TGTGCCAGCAGTATTCGGACAGGGGTCACCGGGGAGCTGTTTTTT.